This T cell receptor (beta chain) derives from a study of cytomegalovirus exposure and HLA in healthy donors. Study details: Most genotyped donors, 81% of 398, had Caucasian-associated genetic ancestry. The study, taken as a whole, reports: Earlier analysis yielded a pattern in which most TCR beta V segments were productive about 90% or about 30% of the time.

Germline lookup yields CDR1 SGHRS and CDR2 YFSETQ. V lost 4 bases, J lost 3 bases, and 8 bases stayed unmatched. This CDR3 is 16 amino acids long. This clone has just one count. The antigen is undetermined. PCR employed 60 Vbeta and 13 Jbeta primers. Sequencing was performed with immunoSEQ multiplex PCR; in TCRdb, only in-frame clones are kept and a portion is missing. The data hold tens of thousands of clones, with around 73% observed a single time. The clonotype originates from a man aged 45-65 years in good health and CMV-seronegative. Sequencing was done on a sample of PBMCs. The chain recombines TRBV5-1 with TRBJ2-1; 9 bases fit TRBD1. CDR3 nucleotides: TGCGCCAGCAGCCTCAACCGGGACAGGGTCTACAATGAGCAGTTCTTC. The encoded protein is CASSLNRDRVYNEQFF.